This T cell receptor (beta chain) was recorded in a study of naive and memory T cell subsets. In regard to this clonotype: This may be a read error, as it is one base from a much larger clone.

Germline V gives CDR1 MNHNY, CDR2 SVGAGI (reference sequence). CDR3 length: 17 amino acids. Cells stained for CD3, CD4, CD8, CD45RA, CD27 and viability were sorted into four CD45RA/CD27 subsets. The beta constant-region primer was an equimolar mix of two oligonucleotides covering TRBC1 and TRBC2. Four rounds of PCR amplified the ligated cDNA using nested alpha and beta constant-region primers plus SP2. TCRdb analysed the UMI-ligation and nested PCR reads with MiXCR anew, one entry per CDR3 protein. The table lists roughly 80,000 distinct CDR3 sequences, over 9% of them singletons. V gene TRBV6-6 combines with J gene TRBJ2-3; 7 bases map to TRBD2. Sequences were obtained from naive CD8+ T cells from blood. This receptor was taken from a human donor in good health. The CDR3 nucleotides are TGTGCCAGCAGTTACTATCGCCTAGCGGCTAGCACAGATACGCGGTATTTT. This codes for CASSYYRLAASTDTRYF.